This entry describes one T cell receptor beta chain. The germline gives CDR1 MNHEY, CDR2 SVGAGI. Trimming stripped 0 bases from V and 0 bases from J, with 5 bases between. CDR3 length: 15 residues. This specimen belongs to a study of T-cell reconstitution after alpha-beta-depleted transplantation in children. Unique molecular identifiers were used in preparing the TCRbeta library. TCRdb re-derived calls from the PCR reads in MiXCR, one entry per CDR3 protein. The profile covers hundreds of thousands of distinct CDR3 sequences, with around a sixth appearing a single time and approximately 1% taken by the ten largest.

The sample was PBMCs from the stem cell graft donor, taken from the stem cell graft. This sequence joins TRBV6-5 and TRBJ2-2, with D hard to call. The clonotype comes from a human donor who donated a stem cell graft to a child with acute myeloid leukemia. CDR3 nucleotide sequence: TGTGCCAGCAGTTACTCCCATACGAACACCGGGGAGCTGTTTTTT. Amino acid sequence: CASSYSHTNTGELFF.